This TCR beta chain derives from a study of blood T cells in healthy people across ages. Study-wide results and caveats: Naive CD4+ cell counts and diversity both ran higher in long-lived than in aged donors. Older individuals had lower TCR beta diversity per million T cells (the decline was roughly linear).

To note about this clonotype: What it binds is unknown.

The second PCR ran roughly 6 to 11 cycles with a sample-barcoded 5' primer and J-beta primers. TCRdb reprocessed the 5' RACE reads via MiXCR and lists one record per CDR3 protein. The sample contains some 1.1 million distinct CDR3 sequences, around two fifths of which appear only once. Healthy individuals of Caucasian origin from Russia, aged about 6 to 95, served as donors. Sequenced input: blood. The receptor's source is a man younger than 30 in good health.

DNA of the CDR3: TGCGCCAGCAGCTTGGTCACGGCCGCCCACGAGCAGTACTTC. Amino acids: CASSLVTAAHEQYF. This chain uses TRBV5-1 with TRBJ2-7; D remains ambiguous. The CDR3 sequence is 14 residues long. V was cut by 0 bases and J by 5 bases, with 12 bases left in between. Germline V gives CDR1 SGHRS, CDR2 YFSETQ.